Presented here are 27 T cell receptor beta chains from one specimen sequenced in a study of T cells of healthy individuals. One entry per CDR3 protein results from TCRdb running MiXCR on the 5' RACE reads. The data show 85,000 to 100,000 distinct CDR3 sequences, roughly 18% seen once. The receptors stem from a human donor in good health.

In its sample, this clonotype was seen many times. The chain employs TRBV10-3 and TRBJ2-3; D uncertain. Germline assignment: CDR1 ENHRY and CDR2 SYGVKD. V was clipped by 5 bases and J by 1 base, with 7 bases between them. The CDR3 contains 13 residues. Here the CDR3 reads CAISLGRTDTQYF. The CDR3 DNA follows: TGTGCCATCAGTCTAGGGCGCACAGATACGCAGTATTTT.

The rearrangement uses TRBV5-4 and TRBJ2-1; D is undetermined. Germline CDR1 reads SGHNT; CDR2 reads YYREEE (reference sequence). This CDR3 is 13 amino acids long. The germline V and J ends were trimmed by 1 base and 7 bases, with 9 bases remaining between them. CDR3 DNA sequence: TGTGCCAGCAGCTTGAAGGTAGGGAATGAGCAGTTCTTC. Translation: CASSLKVGNEQFF.

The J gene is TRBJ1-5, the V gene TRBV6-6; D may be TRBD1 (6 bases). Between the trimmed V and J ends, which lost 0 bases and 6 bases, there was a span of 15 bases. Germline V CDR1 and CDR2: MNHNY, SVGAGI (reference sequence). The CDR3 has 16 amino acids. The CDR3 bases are TGTGCCAGCAGTTACTCCTCTGACAGGAGGGGTCAGCCCCAGCATTTT. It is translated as CASSYSSDRRGQPQHF.

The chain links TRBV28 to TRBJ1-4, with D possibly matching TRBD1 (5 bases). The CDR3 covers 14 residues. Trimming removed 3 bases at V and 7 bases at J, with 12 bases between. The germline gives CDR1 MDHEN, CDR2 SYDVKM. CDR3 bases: TGTGCCAGCAGTTTCGGTGGGGCCGGTGAAAAACTGTTTTTT. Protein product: CASSFGGAGEKLFF.

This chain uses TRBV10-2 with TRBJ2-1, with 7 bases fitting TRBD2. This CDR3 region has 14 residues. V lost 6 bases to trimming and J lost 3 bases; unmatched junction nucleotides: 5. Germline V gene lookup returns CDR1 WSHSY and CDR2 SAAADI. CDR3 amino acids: CASSPSGRYNEQFF. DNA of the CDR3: TGCGCCAGCAGCCCTAGCGGCCGCTACAATGAGCAGTTCTTC.

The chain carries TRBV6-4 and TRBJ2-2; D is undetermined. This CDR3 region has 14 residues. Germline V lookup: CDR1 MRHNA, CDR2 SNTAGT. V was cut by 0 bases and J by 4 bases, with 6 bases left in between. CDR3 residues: CASSDSATTGELFF. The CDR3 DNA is TGTGCCAGCAGTGACTCGGCTACCACCGGGGAGCTGTTTTTT.

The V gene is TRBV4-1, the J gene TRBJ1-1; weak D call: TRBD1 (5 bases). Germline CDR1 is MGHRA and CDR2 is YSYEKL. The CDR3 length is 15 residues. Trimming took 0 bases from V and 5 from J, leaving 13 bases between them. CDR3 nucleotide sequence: TGCGCCAGCAGCCAAGATGGGCAGGGAGGGACTGAAGCTTTCTTT. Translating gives CASSQDGQGGTEAFF.

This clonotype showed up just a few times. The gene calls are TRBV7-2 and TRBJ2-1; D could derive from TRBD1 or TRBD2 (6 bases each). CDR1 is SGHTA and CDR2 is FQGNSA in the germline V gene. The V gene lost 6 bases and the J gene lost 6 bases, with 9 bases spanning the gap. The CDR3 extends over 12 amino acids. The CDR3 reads CASSRGANEQFF. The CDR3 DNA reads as TGTGCCAGCAGTAGGGGGGCCAATGAGCAGTTCTTC. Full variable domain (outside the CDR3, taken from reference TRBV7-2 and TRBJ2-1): GAGVSQSPSNKVTEKGKDVELRCDPISGHTALYWYRQSLGQGLEFLIYFQGNSAPDKSGLPSDRFSAERTGGSVSTLTIQRTQQEDSAVYLCASSRGANEQFFGPGTRLTVL.

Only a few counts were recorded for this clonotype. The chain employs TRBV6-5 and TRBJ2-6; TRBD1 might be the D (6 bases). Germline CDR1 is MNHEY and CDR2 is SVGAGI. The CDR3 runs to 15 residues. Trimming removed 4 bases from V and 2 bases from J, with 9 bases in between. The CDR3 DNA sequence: TGTGCCAGCAGTTCGTCAGGGGCTGGGGCCAACGTCCTGACTTTC. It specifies CASSSSGAGANVLTF.

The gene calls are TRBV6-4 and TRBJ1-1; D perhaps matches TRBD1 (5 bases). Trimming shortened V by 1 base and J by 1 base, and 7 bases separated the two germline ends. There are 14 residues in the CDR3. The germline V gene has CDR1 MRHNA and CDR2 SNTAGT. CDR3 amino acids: CASSDWGANTEAFF. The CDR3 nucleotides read TGTGCCAGCAGTGACTGGGGCGCGAACACTGAAGCTTTCTTT.

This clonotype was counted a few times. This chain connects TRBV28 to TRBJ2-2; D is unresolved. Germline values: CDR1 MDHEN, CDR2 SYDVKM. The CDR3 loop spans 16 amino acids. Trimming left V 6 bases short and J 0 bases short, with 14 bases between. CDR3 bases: TGTGCCAGCAGAGTCCCCCGGCCTGCGAACACCGGGGAGCTGTTTTTT. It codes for CASRVPRPANTGELFF.

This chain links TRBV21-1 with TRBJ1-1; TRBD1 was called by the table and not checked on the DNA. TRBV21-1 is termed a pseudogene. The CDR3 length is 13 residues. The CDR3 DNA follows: TGTGCCAGCAGCAAAGACGGGTGCCGGGGAGCTTTCTTT. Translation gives CASSKDGCRGAFF.

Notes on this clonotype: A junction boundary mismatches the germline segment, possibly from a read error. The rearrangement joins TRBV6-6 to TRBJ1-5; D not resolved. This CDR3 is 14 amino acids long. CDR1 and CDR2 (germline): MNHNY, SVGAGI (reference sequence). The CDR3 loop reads CASTDTNSNQPKHF. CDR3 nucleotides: TGTGCCAGCACCGATACTAATAGCAATCAGCCCAAGCATTTT.

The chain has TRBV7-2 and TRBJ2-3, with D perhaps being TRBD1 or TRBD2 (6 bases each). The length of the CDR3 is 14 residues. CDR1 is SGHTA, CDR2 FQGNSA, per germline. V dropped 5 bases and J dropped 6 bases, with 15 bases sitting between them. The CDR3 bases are TGTGCCAGCAGCCAAGGGGGAGGCTCGGATACGCAGTATTTT. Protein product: CASSQGGGSDTQYF.

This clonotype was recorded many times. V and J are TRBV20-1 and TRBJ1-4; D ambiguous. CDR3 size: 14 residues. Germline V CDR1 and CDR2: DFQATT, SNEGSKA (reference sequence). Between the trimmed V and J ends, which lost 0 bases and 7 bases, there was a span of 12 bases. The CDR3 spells CSARDLGKSEKLFF. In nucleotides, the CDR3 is TGCAGTGCTAGAGATCTGGGGAAGAGTGAAAAACTGTTTTTT.

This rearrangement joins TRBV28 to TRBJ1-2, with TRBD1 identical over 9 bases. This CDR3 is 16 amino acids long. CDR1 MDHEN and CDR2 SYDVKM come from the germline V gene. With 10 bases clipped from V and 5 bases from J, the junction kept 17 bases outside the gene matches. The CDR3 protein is CAILPTGGAPPYGYTF. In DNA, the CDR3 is TGTGCCATACTACCTACAGGGGGCGCCCCCCCATATGGCTACACCTTC.

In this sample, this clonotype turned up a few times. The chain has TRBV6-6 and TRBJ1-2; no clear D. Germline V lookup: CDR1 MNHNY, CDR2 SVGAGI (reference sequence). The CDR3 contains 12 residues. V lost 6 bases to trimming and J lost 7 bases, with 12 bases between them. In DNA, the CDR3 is TGTGCCAGCAGAGAAGAGGGAGTTGGCTACACCTTC. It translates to CASREEGVGYTF.

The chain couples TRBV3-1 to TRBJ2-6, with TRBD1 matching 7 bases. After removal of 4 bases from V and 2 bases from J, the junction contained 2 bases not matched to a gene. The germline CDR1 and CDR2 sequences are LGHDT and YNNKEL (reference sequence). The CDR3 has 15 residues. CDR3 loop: CASSLQGTGANVLTF. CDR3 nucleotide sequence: TGTGCCAGCAGCCTACAGGGGACTGGGGCCAACGTCCTGACTTTC. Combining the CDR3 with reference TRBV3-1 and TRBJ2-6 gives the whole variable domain DTAVSQTPKYLVTQMGNDKSIKCEQNLGHDTMYWYKQDSKKFLKIMFSYNNKELIINETVPNRFSPKSPDKAHLNLHINSLELGDSAVYFCASSLQGTGANVLTFGAGSRLTVL.

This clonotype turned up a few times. The DNA for the CDR3 is TGTGCCAGCAGCCTCCTAACTAGCGGGGATGCAGACAATGAGCAGTTCTTC. Its translation is CASSLLTSGDADNEQFF. The rearrangement joins TRBV11-2 to TRBJ2-1; 10 nucleotides agree with TRBD2. V was pared by 5 bases and J by 5 bases, with 12 bases of the junction left unmatched. Germline V gene data show CDR1 as SGHAT and CDR2 as FQNNGV. This CDR3 is 17 amino acids long. Combining the CDR3 with reference TRBV11-2 and TRBJ2-1 gives the whole variable domain EAGVAQSPRYKIIEKRQSVAFWCNPISGHATLYWYQQILGQGPKLLIQFQNNGVVDDSQLPKDRFSAERLKGVDSTLKIQPAKLEDSAVYLCASSLLTSGDADNEQFFGPGTRLTVL.

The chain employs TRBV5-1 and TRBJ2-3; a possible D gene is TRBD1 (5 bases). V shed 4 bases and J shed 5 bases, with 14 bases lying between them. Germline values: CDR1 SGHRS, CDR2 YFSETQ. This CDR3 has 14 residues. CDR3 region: CASSEPRQGDTQYF. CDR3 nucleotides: TGCGCCAGCAGCGAACCTCGGCAGGGAGATACGCAGTATTTT.

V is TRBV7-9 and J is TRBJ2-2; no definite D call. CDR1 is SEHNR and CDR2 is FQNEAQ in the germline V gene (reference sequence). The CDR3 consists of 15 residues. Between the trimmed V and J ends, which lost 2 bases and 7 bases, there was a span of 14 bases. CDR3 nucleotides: TGTGCCAGCAGCTTAAAGGTGGTACAGAACGGGGAGCTGTTTTTT. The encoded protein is CASSLKVVQNGELFF. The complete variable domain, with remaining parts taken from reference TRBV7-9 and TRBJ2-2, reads DTGVSQNPRHKITKRGQNVTFRCDPISEHNRLYWYRQTLGQGPEFLTYFQNEAQLEKSRLLSDRFSAERPKGSFSTLEIQRTEQGDSAMYLCASSLKVVQNGELFFGEGSRLTVL.

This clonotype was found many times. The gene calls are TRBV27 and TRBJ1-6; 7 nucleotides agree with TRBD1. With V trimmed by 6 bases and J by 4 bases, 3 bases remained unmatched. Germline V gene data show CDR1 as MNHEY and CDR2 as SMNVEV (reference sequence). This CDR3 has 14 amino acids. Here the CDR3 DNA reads TGTGCCAGCAGACAGACAGGGTATAATTCACCCCTCCACTTT. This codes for CASRQTGYNSPLHF.

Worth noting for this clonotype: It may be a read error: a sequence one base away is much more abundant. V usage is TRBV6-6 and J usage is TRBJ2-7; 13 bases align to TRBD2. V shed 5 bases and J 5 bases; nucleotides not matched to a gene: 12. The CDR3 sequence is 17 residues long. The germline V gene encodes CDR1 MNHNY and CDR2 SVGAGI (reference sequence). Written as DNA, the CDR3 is TGTGCCAGCAGTAATGGGACTAGCGGGACTATCTACGACGAGCAGTACTTC. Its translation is CASSNGTSGTIYDEQYF.

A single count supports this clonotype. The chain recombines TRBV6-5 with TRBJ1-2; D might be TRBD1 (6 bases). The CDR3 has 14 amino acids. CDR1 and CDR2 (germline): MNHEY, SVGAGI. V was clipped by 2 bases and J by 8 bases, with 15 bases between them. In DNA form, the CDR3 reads TGTGCCAGCAGTTACACAGGGTTGGTTGGGGGCTACACCTTC. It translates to CASSYTGLVGGYTF.

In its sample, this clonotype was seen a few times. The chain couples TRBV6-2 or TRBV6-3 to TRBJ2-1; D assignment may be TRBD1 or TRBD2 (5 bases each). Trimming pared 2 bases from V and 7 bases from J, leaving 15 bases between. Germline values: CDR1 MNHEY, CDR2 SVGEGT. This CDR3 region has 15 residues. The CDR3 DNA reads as TGTGCCAGCAGTTACCCCGGGACCGCCGGGAATGAGCAGTTCTTC. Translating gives CASSYPGTAGNEQFF.

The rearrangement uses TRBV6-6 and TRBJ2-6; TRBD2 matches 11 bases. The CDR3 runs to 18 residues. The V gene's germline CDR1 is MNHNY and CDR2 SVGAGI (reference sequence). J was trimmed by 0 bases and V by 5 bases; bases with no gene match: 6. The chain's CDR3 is CASSRRLAGSSGANVLTF. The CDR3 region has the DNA TGTGCCAGCAGTCGAAGACTAGCGGGGAGCTCTGGGGCCAACGTCCTGACTTTC.

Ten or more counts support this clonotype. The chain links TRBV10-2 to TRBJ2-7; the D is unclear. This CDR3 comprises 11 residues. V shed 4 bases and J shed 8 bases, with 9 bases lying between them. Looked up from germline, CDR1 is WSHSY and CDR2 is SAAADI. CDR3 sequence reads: CASSARIQQYF. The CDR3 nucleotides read TGCGCCAGCAGTGCACGCATACAGCAGTACTTC.